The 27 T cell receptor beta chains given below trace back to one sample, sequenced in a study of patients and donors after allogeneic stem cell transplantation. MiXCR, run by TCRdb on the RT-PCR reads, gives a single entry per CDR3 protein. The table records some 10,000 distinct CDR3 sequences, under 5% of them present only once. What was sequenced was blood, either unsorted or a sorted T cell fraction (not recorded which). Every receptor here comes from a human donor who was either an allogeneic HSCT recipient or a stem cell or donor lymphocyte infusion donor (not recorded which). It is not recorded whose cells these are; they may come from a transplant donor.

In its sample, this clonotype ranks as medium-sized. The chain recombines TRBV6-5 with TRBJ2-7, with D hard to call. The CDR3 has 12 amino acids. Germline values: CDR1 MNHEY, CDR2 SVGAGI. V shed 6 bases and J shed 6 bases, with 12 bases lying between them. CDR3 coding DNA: TGTGCCAGCAGCCGTACAGTTGGCGAGCAGTACTTC. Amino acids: CASSRTVGEQYF.

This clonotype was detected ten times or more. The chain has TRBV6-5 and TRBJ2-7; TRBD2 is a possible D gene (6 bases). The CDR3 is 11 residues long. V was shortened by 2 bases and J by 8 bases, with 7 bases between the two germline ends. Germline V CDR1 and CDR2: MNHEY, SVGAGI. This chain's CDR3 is CASSYAGKQYF. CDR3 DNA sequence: TGTGCCAGCAGTTACGCGGGGAAGCAGTACTTC.

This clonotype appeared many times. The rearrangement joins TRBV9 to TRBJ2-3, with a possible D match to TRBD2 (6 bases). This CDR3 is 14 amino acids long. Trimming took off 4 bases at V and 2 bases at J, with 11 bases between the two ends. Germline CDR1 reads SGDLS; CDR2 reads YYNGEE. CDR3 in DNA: TGTGCCAGCAGCTCGGACTACCTCACAGATACGCAGTATTTT. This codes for CASSSDYLTDTQYF.

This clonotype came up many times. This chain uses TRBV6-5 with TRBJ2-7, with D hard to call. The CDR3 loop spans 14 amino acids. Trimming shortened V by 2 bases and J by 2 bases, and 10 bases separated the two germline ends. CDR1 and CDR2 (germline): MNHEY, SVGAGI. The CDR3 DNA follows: TGTGCCAGCAGTTACAAGGGTCCTACCTACGAGCAGTACTTC. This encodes CASSYKGPTYEQYF.

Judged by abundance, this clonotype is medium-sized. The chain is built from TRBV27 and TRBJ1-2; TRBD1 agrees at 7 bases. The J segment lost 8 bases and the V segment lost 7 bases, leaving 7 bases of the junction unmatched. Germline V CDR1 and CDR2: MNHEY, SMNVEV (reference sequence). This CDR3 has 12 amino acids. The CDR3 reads CASKTGMGGYTF. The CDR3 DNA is TGTGCCAGCAAGACAGGGATGGGGGGCTACACCTTC.

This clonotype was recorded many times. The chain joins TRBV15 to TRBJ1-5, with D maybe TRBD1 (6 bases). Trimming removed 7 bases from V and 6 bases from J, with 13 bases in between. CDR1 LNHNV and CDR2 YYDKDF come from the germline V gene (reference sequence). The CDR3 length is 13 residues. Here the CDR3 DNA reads TGTGCCACCAACGGGGGGCGCACTCAGCCCCAGCATTTT. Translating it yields CATNGGRTQPQHF.

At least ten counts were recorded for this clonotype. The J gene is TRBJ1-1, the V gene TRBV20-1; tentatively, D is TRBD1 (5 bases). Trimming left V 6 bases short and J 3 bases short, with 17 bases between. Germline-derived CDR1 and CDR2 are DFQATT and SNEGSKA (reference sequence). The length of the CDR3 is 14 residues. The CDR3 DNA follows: TGCAGTGCCCCAGATCCCAGGGTGGACACTGAAGCTTTCTTT. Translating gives CSAPDPRVDTEAFF.

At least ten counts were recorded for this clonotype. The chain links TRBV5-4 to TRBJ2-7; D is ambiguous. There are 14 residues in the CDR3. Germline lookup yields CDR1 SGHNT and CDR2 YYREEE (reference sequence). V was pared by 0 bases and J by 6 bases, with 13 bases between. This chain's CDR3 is CASSLGFSWSEQYF. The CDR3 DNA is TGTGCCAGCAGCTTGGGGTTCAGTTGGAGCGAGCAGTACTTC. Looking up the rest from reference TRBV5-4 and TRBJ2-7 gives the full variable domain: ETGVTQSPTHLIKTRGQQVTLRCSSQSGHNTVSWYQQALGQGPQFIFQYYREEENGRGNFPPRFSGLQFPNYSSELNVNALELDDSALYLCASSLGFSWSEQYFGPGTRLTVT.

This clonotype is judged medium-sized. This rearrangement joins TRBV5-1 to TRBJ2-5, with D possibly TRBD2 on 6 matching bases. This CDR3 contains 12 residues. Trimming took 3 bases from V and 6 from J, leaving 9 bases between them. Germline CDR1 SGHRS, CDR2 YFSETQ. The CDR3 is CASSSGTQTQYF. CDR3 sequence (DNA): TGCGCCAGCAGCTCCGGGACTCAGACCCAGTACTTC.

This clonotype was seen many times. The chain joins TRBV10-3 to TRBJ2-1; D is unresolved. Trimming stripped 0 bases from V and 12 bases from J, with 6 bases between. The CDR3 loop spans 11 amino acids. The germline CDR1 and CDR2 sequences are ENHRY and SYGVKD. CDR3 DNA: TGTGCCATCAGTGAGTCGGAAGGGCAGTTCTTC. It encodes CAISESEGQFF.

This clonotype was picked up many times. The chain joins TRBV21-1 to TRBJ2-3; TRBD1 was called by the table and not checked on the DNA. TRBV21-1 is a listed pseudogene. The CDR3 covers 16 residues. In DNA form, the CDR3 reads TGTGCCAGCAGCCTCCGACAGGGAGTCGCCACAGATACGCAGTATTTT. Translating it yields CASSLRQGVATDTQYF.

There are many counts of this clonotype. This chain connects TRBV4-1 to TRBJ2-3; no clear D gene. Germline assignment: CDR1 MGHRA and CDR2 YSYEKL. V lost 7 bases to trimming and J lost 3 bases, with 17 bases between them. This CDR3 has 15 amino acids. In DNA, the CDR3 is TGCGCCAGCAATAAAGTAGGAACAGATACAGATACGCAGTATTTT. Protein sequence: CASNKVGTDTDTQYF.

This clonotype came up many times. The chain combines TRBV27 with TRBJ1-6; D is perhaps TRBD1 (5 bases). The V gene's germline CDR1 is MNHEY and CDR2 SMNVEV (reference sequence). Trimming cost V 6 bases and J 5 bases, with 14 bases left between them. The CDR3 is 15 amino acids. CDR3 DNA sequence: TGTGCCAGCAGCTTGGGGCGGGGAGATAATTCACCCCTCCACTTT. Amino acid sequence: CASSLGRGDNSPLHF.

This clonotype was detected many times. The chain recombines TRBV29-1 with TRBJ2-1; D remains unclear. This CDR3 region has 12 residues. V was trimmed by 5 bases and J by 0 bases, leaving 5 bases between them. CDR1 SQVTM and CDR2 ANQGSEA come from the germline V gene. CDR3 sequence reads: CSVFSSYNEQFF. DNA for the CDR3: TGCAGCGTTTTCAGCTCCTACAATGAGCAGTTCTTC.

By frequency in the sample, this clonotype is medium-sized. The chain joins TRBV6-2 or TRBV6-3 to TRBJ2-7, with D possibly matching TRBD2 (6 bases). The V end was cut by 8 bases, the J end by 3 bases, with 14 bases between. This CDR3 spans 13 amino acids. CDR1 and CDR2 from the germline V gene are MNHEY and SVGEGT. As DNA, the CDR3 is TGTGCCAGCGGAGGGGACTTCAGCTACGAGCAGTACTTC. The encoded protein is CASGGDFSYEQYF.

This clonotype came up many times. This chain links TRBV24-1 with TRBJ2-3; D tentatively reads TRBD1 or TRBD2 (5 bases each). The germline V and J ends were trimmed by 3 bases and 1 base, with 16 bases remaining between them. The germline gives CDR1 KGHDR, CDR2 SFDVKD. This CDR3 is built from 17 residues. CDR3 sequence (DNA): TGTGCCACCAGTGATGCGGGCCGTCTGGGGGGCACAGATACGCAGTATTTT. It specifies CATSDAGRLGGTDTQYF.

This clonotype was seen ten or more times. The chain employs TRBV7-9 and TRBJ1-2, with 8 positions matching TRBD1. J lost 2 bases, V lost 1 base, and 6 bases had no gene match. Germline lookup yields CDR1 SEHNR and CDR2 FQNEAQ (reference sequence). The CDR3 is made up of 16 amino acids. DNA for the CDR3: TGTGCCAGCAGCTTAGGGACAGGGCTACAGAACTATGGCTACACCTTC. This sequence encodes CASSLGTGLQNYGYTF.

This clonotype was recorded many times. The CDR3 sequence is CASSLAGLNTEAFF. The CDR3 bases are TGTGCCAGCAGTTTAGCGGGGCTGAACACTGAAGCTTTCTTT. The J gene is TRBJ1-1, the V gene TRBV12-3 or TRBV12-4; possibly TRBD1 for D (5 bases). The V end was cut by 0 bases, the J end by 0 bases, with 5 bases between. The CDR3 covers 14 residues.

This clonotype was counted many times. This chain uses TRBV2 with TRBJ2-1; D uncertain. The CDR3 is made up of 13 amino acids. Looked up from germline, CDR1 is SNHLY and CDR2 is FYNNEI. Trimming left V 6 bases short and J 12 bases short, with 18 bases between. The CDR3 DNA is TGTGCCAGCAGGCCGGGTCCCAGGTCGGGGCAGTTCTTC. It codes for CASRPGPRSGQFF.

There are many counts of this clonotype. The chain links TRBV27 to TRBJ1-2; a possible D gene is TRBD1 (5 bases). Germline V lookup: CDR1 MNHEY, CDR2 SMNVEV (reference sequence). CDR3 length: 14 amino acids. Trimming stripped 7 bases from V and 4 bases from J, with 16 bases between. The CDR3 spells CASKGRDGLYGYTF. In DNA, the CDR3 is TGTGCCAGCAAGGGACGGGACGGACTCTATGGCTACACCTTC.

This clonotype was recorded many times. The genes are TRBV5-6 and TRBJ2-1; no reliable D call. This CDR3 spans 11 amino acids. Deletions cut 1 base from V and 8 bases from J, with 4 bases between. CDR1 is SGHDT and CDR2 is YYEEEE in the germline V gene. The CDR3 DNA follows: TGTGCCAGCAGCTTGACCTATGAGCAGTTCTTC. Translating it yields CASSLTYEQFF.

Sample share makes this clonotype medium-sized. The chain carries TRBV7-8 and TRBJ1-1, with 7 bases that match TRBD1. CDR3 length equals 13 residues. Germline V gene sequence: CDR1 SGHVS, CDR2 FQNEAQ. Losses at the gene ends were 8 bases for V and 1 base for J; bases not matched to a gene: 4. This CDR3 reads CASGTVGNTEAFF. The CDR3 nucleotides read TGTGCCAGCGGGACAGTGGGGAACACTGAAGCTTTCTTT.

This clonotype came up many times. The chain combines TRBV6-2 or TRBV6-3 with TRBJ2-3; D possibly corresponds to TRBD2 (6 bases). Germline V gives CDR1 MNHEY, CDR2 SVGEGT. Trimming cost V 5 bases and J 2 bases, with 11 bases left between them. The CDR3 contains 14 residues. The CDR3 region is CASSVGLNTDTQYF. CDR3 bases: TGTGCCAGCAGTGTAGGACTAAACACAGATACGCAGTATTTT.

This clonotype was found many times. CDR3: CASSPGGNTGELFF. The CDR3 DNA reads TGTGCCAGCTCACCAGGGGGTAACACCGGGGAGCTGTTTTTT. This rearrangement joins TRBV18 to TRBJ2-2, with D possibly called TRBD1 or TRBD2 (5 bases each). CDR1 and CDR2 (germline): KGHSH, LQKENI. Between the trimmed V and J ends, which lost 2 bases and 2 bases, there was a span of 6 bases. The CDR3 totals 14 residues.

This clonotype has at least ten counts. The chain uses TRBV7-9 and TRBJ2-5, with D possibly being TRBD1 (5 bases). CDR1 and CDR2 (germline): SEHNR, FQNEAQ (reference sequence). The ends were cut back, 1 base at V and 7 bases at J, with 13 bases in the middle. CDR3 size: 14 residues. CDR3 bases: TGTGCCAGCAGCTTAGGACAGCGCCTCGGGACCCAGTACTTC. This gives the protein CASSLGQRLGTQYF. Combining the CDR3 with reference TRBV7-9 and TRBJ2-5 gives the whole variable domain DTGVSQNPRHKITKRGQNVTFRCDPISEHNRLYWYRQTLGQGPEFLTYFQNEAQLEKSRLLSDRFSAERPKGSFSTLEIQRTEQGDSAMYLCASSLGQRLGTQYFGPGTRLLVL.

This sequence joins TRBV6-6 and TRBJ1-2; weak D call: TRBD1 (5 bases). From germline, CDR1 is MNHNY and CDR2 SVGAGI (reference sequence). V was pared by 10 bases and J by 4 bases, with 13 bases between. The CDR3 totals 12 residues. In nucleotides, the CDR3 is TGTGCCACCCAGGCGGGGGGCTATGGCTACACCTTC. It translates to CATQAGGYGYTF.

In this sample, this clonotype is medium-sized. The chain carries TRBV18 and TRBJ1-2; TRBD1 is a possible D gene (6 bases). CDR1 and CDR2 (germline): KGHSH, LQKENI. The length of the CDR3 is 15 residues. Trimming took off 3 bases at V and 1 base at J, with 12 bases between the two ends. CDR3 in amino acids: CASSPRTAGNYGYTF. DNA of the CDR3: TGTGCCAGCTCACCCCGGACAGCGGGTAACTATGGCTACACCTTC.